This paragraph reports one TCR beta chain. What antigen it recognizes has not been identified. Base qualities are not provided; no much larger clone lies one nucleotide away. Every donor in the study was a healthy Caucasian. Three unrelated non-twin adults were additionally sequenced: a male aged 18 to 30, a male aged 50 to 60 and a female aged 50 to 60. Miltenyi CD45RO+ enrichment and human naive T-cell isolation kits were used to isolate memory (CD45RO+) and naive T cells from PBMC. The source of the sample is a study of identical twins (dated by TCRdb to about 2016). Describing the broader study: To test whether fetal clonotypes persist, the study used deep sequencing on TCR alpha and beta repertoires from monozygotic twins, unrelated adults of various ages, and cord blood. To rule out contamination, the twin experiments were replicated at different times with different library preparation protocols.

Results and caveats for the whole study, not just this receptor: Compared with coincidental sharing between unrelated individuals, an excess of low generation-probability sequences was observed among out-of-frame TCR alpha sequences shared between twins. Zero-insertion analyses could be partly confounded by invariant T cells such as MAIT and iNKT, though diverse VJ usage argued against such confounding for most clonotypes. Because the same donors could not be followed over many years, the conclusions depended on cross-sectional statistical analysis. Abundant cord blood beta clonotypes had fewer insertions, young adult naive repertoires showed a similar but weaker trend, and memory repertoires showed no such trend. The excess sharing between twins in beta out-of-frame sequences was weaker because fewer shared sequences reduced the signal-to-noise ratio. Out-of-frame TCR alpha sharing in monozygotic twins was systematically underestimated by recombination models, whereas sharing between unrelated individuals was in agreement with the recombination models.

CDR1 SQVTM and CDR2 ANQGSEA are derived from the germline V gene. From V the trimming removes 2 bases and from J it removes 6 bases, while the gene matches leave 6 bases of the junction unaccounted for. Inclusive of the bounding cysteine and phenylalanine, the CDR3 is 16 residues long. Only the CDR3 part of the read is kept: 48 bases, read in frame from the first base. Receptors were amplified or captured by 5' RACE. Instrument on record: Illumina HiSeq 2000. A universal primer binding site was added through template switching, and the final cDNA carried a unique molecular identifier so that TCR cDNA molecules could be counted accurately. Specific primers in the conserved constant-segment region were used to synthesize first-strand cDNA for the TCR alpha and beta chains. To control for contamination, every cDNA library carried two barcodes: a SMART-Mk sample barcode plus Illumina barcodes. TruSeq adapter sequences, together with Illumina sample barcodes, were added in two successive PCR steps. The Illumina HiSeq platform was used with custom primers to sequence TCR alpha and beta cDNA libraries. In the paper's pipeline: MiGEC processed the raw reads to extract unique molecular identifiers, while MiXCR was used to determine the CDR3 positions. For each individual, recombination models were inferred using an EM algorithm with the repgenHMM and IGoR tools. The tcR package in R was used for shared clonotype analysis, with sharing normalized by the product of cloneset sizes. To study raw recombination free of thymic and clonal selection effects, out-of-frame nonproductive sequences were analyzed. TCRdb handled the public reads itself, with Q25 trimming in fastp and clone calling in MiXCR, and kept productive beta chains. Each record represents a unique CDR3 protein, reported with the most common genes and DNA among its rows. The V and J calls were determined by TCRdb, not by the authors. Here the sample has 350,000 to 500,000 distinct CDR3 sequences; about a fifth occur a single time. The ten top clones hold more than 10% of the sample.

This receptor was identified in a man aged 50-60 years in good health. The chain uses TRBV29-1 and TRBJ2-1, with 14 middle bases fitting TRBD2. Sample: naive T cells sorted from blood. Taken with the paper, the label for cell subset or site translates to: cells isolated with a human naive T-cell isolation kit. The CDR3 here reads CSVESMTSGRANEQFF. The bases read TGCAGCGTTGAATCCATGACTAGCGGGAGGGCCAATGAGCAGTTCTTC.